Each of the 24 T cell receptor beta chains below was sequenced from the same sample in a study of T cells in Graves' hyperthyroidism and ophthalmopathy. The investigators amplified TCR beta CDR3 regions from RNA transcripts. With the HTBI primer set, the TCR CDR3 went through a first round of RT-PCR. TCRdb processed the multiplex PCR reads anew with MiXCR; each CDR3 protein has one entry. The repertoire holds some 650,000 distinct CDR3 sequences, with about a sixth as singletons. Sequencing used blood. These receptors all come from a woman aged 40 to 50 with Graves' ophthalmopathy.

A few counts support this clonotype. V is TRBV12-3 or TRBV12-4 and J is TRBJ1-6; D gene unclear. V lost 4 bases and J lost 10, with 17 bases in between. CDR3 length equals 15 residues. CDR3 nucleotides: TGTGCCAGCAGTTCCGTGGGGTCGGTCGGGTCACCCCTCCACTTT. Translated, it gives CASSSVGSVGSPLHF.

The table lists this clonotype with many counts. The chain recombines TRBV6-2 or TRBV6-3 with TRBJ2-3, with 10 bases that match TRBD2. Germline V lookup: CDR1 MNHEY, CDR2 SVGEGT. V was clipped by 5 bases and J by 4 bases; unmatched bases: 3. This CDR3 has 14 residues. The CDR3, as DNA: TGTGCCAGCAGTCTAGCGGGGGCCCCAGATACGCAGTATTTT. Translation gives CASSLAGAPDTQYF.

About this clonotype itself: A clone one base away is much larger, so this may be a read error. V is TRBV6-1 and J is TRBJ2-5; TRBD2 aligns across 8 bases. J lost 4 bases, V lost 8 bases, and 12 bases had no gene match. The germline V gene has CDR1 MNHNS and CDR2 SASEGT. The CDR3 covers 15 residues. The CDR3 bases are TGTGCCAGCGCCCCCGCTAGCGGGTCTACAGAGACCCAGTACTTC. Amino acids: CASAPASGSTETQYF.

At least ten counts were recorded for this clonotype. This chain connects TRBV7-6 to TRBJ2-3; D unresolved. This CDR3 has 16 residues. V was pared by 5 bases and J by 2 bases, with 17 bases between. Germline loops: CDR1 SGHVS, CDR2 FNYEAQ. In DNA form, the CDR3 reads TGTGCCAGCAGCCTGGGAAGGGCCGGTTTCACAGATACGCAGTATTTT. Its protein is CASSLGRAGFTDTQYF. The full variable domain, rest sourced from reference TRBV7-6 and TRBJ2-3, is GAGVSQSPRYKVTKRGQDVALRCDPISGHVSLYWYRQALGQGPEFLTYFNYEAQQDKSGLPNDRFSAERPEGSISTLTIQRTEQRDSAMYRCASSLGRAGFTDTQYFGPGTRLTVL.

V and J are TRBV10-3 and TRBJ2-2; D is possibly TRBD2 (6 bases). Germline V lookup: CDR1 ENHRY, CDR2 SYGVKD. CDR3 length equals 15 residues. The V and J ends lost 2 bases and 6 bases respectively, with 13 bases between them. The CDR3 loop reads CAISEKVVAAGELFF. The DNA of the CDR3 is TGTGCCATCAGTGAGAAGGTGGTAGCGGCCGGGGAGCTGTTTTTT.

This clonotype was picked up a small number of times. CDR3 in DNA: TGTGCCAGCAGCTTAGAATATGCCCGCGGGGGAACTGAAGCTTTCTTT. Translating it yields CASSLEYARGGTEAFF. The chain is built from TRBV7-8 and TRBJ1-1; D possibly corresponds to TRBD1 (5 bases). The CDR3 loop spans 16 amino acids. The V end was cut by 1 base, the J end by 5 bases, with 17 bases between. Germline loops: CDR1 SGHVS, CDR2 FQNEAQ. The full variable domain, its missing parts supplied by reference TRBV7-8 and TRBJ1-1, is GAGVSQSPRYKVAKRGQDVALRCDPISGHVSLFWYQQALGQGPEFLTYFQNEAQLDKSGLPSDRFFAERPEGSVSTLKIQRTQQEDSAVYLCASSLEYARGGTEAFFGQGTRLTVV.

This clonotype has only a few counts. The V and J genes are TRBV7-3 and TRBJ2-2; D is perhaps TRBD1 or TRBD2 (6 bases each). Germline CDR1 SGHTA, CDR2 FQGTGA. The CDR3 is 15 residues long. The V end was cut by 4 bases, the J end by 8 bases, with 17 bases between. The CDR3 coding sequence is TGTGCCAGCAGCTCGGGGGCAGGGATCACAGGGGAGCTGTTTTTT. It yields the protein CASSSGAGITGELFF.

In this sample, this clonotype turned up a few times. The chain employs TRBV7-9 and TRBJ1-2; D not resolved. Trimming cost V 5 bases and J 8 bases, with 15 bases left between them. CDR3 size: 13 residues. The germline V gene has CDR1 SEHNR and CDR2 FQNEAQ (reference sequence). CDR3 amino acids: CASSETQLEGYTF. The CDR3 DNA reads TGTGCCAGCAGCGAAACCCAGTTAGAGGGCTACACCTTC.

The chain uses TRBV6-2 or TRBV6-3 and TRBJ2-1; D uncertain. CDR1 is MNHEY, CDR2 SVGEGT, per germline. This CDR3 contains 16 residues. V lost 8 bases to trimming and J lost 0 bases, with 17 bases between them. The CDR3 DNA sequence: TGTGCCAGCCTCCAAGGTAATAGGGCCTCCTACAATGAGCAGTTCTTC. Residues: CASLQGNRASYNEQFF.

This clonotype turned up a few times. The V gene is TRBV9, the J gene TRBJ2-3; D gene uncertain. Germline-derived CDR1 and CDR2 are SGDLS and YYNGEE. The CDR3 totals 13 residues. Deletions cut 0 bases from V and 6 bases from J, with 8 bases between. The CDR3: CASSVEVGDTQYF. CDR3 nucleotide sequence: TGTGCCAGCAGCGTAGAAGTAGGGGATACGCAGTATTTT.

CDR3: CASSQVGQGKYNEQFF. CDR3 nucleotides: TGTGCCAGCAGCCAAGTTGGACAGGGGAAATACAATGAGCAGTTCTTC. The chain recombines TRBV3-1 with TRBJ2-1; 9 positions agree with TRBD1. Germline V CDR1 and CDR2: LGHDT, YNNKEL (reference sequence). CDR3 size: 16 residues. With 1 base clipped from V and 4 bases from J, the junction kept 5 bases outside the gene matches.

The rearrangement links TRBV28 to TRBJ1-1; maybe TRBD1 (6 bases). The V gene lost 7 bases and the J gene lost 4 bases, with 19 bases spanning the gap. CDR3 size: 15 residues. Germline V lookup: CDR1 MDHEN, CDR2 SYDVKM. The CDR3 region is CASTNPPGATTEAFF. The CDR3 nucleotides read TGTGCCAGCACCAACCCGCCAGGGGCGACCACTGAAGCTTTCTTT.

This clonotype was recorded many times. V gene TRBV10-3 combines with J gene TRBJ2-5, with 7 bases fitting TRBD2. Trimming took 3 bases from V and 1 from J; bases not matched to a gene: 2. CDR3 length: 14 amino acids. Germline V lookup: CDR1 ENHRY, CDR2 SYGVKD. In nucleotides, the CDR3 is TGTGCCATCAGTGAAGCGGGACCCCAAGAGACCCAGTACTTC. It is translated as CAISEAGPQETQYF.

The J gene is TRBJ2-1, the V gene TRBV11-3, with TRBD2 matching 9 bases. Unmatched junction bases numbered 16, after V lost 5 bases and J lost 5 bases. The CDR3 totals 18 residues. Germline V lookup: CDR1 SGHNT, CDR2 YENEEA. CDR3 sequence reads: CASSKHAGGGGLNNEQFF. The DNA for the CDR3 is TGTGCCAGCAGCAAGCATGCGGGGGGGGGGGGCCTAAACAATGAGCAGTTCTTC.

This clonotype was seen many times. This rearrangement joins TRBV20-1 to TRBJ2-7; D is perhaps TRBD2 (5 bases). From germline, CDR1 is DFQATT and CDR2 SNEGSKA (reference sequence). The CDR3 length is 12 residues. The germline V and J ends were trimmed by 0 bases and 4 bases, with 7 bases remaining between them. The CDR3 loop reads CSARDREYEQYF. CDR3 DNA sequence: TGCAGTGCTAGAGATAGGGAGTACGAGCAGTACTTC.

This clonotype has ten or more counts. The CDR3 bases are TGTGCCAGCAGCCCGGGACATCTAGAGAGATTTCAGTACTTC. Translating it yields CASSPGHLERFQYF. This chain links TRBV11-2 with TRBJ2-4; possibly TRBD1 for D (6 bases). V was cut by 5 bases and J by 11 bases, with 19 bases left in between. The CDR3 covers 14 residues. Germline V CDR1 and CDR2: SGHAT, FQNNGV.

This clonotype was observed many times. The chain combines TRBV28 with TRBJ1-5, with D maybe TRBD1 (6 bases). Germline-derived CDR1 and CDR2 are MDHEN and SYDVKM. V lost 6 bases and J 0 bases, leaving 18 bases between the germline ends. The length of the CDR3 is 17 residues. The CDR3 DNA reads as TGTGCCAGCAGGCAAACAGGGTTGCTAGCTAGCAATCAGCCCCAGCATTTT. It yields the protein CASRQTGLLASNQPQHF.

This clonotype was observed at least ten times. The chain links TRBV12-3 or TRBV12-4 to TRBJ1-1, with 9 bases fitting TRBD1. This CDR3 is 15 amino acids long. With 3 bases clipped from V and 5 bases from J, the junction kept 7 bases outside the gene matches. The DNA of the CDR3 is TGTGCCAGCAGTTTTTGGGACAGGGTCGGAACTGAAGCTTTCTTT. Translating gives CASSFWDRVGTEAFF.

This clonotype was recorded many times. Here the CDR3 reads CSAYDKQPYEQYF. The CDR3 DNA reads TGCAGTGCTTACGACAAGCAGCCCTACGAGCAGTACTTC. This rearrangement joins TRBV20-1 to TRBJ2-7, with D hard to call. The CDR3 has 13 amino acids. The germline CDR1 and CDR2 sequences are DFQATT and SNEGSKA (reference sequence). Trimming stripped 5 bases from V and 2 bases from J, with 13 bases between.

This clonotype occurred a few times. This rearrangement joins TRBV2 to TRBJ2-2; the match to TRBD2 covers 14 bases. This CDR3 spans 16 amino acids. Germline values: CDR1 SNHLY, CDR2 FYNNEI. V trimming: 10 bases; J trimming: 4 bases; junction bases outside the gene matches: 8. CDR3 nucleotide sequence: TGTGCCATCGGGACTAGCGGGAGAGTCGGCACCGGGGAGCTGTTTTTT. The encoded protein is CAIGTSGRVGTGELFF. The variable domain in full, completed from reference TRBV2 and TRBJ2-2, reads EPEVTQTPSHQVTQMGQEVILRCVPISNHLYFYWYRQILGQKVEFLVSFYNNEISEKSEIFDDQFSVERPDGSNFTLKIRSTKLEDSAMYFCAIGTSGRVGTGELFFGEGSRLTVL.

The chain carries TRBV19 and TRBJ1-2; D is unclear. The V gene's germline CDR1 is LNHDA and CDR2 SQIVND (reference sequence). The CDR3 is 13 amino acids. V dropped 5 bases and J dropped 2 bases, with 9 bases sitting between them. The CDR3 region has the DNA TGTGCCAGTAGTTCGGCGAAAAACTATGGCTACACCTTC. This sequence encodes CASSSAKNYGYTF.

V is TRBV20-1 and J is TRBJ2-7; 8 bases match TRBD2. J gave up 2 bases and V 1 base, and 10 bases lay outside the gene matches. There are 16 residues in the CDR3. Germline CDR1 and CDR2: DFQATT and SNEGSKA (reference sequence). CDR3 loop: CSARGPRRGDPYEQYF. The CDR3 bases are TGCAGTGCTAGAGGCCCTCGGCGGGGGGATCCCTACGAGCAGTACTTC.

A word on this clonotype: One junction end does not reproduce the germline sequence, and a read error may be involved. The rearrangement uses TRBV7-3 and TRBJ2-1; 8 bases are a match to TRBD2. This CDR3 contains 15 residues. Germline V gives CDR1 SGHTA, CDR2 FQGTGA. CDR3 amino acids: CASSQSGGVYSEQFF. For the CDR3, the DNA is TGTGCCAGCAGCCAGAGCGGGGGAGTATACAGTGAGCAGTTCTTC.

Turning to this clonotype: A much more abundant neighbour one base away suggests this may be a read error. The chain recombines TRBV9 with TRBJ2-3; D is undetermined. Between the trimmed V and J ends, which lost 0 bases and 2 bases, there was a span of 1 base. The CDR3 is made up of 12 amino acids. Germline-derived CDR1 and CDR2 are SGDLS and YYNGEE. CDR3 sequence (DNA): TGTGCCAGCAGCGTAGACACAGATACGCAGTATTTT. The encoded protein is CASSVDTDTQYF.